This T cell receptor beta chain was captured in a study of OX40 agonist ivuxolimab in advanced cancers. Study summary: Ivuxolimab is a fully human IgG2 antibody that activates OX40 (CD134). The study gave patients intravenous ivuxolimab at 0.01 to 10 mg/kg every 2 weeks. People in dose escalation had one of these cancers: hepatocellular carcinoma, melanoma, renal cell or head and neck cancer.

Method: immunoSEQ multiplex PCR; TCRdb's copy keeps in-frame clones and lacks some. This table has approximately 81,000 clones, roughly 80% appearing once. Germline V lookup: CDR1 SGHTA, CDR2 FQGNSA. Unmatched junction bases numbered 3, after V lost 5 bases and J lost 3 bases. The CDR3 has 15 amino acids. Individuals having autoimmune disease history or systemic immunosuppression were not enrolled. This TCR was recovered from an adult with an advanced solid tumor such as melanoma, head and neck, liver or kidney cancer. The chain is built from TRBV7-2 and TRBJ2-3, with 12 bases fitting TRBD2. The specimen was CD4+ or CD8+ T cells sorted from blood, collected in a trial of the OX40 agonist ivuxolimab. The CDR3 protein is CASSPTSGSTDTQYF. The CDR3 DNA follows: TGTGCCAGCAGCCCGACTAGCGGGAGTACAGATACGCAGTATTTT.